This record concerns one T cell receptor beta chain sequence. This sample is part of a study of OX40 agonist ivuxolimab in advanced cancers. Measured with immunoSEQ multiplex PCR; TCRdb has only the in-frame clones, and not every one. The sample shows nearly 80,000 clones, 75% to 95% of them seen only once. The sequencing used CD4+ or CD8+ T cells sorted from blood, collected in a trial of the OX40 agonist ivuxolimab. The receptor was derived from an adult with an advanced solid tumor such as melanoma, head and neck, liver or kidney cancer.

CDR3 protein: CASRLGRTGGPYEQYF. The CDR3 DNA is TGTGCAAGTCGCTTAGGACGGACTGGCGGACCCTACGAGCAGTACTTC. V usage is TRBV12-2 and J usage is TRBJ2-5; TRBD2, the table's D call, was not compared with the DNA. The DNA end is more similar to TRBJ2-7, so the J call may be wrong. TRBV12-2 is classified as a pseudogene. The CDR3 sequence is 16 residues long.